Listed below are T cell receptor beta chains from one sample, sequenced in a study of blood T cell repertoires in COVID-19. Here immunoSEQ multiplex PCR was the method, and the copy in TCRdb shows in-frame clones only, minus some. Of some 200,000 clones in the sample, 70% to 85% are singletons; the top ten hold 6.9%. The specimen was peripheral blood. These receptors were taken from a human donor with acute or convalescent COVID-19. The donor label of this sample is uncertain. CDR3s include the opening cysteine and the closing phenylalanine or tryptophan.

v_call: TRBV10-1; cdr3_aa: CASSRQVYNEQFF
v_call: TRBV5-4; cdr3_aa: CASSLSPVGSPLHF
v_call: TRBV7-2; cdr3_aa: CASSSWTWGNTEAFF
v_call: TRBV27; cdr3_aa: CASRTTGAQETQYF
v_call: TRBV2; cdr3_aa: CASREVSHQPQHF
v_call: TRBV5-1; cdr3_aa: CASSASGVNTGELFF
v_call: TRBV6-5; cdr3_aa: CASSYSGGGGEKLFF
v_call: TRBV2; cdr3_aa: CASSDRGNQPQHF
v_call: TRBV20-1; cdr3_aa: CSAPFQNYYTF
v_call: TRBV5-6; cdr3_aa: CASSLGGPNLYNSPLHF
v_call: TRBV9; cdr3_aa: CASSFSPTSEETQYF
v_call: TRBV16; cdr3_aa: CASSSDRAGQPQHF
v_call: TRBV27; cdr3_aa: CASTLRLAGVGSTGELFF
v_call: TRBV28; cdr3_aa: CATYGLAGGRETQYF
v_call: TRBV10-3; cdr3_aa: CAISGTGDNQPQHF
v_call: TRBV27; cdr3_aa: CASSPVGRGINKETQYF
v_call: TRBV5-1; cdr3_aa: CASSETSGSTEAFF
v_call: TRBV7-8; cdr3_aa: CASSLVGGRANYGYTF
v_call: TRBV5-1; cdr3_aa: CASSLVSGSDTQYF
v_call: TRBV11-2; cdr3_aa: CASSLLGQDGYTF
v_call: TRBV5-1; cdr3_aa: CASSLTATSSNEQFF
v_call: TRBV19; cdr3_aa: CASSGGEGRGNIQYF
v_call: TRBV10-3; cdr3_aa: CAIRQGSAYEQYF
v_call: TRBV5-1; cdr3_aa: CASSLGGEDYGYTF
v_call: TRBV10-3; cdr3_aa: CAISVGQGITEAFF
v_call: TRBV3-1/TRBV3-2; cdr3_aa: CASSQPGQGYNEQFF
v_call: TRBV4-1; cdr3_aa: CASSQKGSGGASDTQYF
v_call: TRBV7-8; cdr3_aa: CASSTFAGITYNEQFF
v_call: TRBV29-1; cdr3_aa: CSVPGTAQETQYF
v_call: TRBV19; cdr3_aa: CASSSTGNPREKLFF
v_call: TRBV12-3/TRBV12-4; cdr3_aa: CASSLLTNQPQHF
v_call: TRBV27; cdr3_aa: CASSLSERSSYNEQFF